These T cell receptor beta chains were read from a single sample in a study of shared clonotypes between healthy human individuals. TCRdb's table, derived via immunoSEQ multiplex PCR, lists solely in-frame clones and lacks some. The profile shows about 660,000 clones, over 65% of them singletons. The sample consisted of memory CD4+ T cells sorted from blood. The receptor source for this set is a woman between 25 and 40 years old in good health. Each CDR3 is given with its conserved first and last residue. The D gene is left open where the match is weak. A row's size may be missing; if present it is once, few, many or a size class.

J	V	size	D	CDR3	DNA
TRBJ2-7	TRBV19	.	TRBD1	CASSGQGYEQYF	TGTGCCAGTAGTGGACAGGGCTACGAGCAGTACTTC
TRBJ2-7	TRBV19	.	.	CASKIQVGYEQYF	TGTGCCAGTAAGATTCAGGTCGGCTACGAGCAGTACTTC
TRBJ1-1	TRBV27	.	.	CASSPGRLAEAFF	TGTGCCAGCAGTCCAGGCCGGCTCGCTGAAGCTTTCTTT
TRBJ2-1	TRBV7-7	.	.	CASSLWANEQFF	TGTGCCAGCAGCCTGTGGGCCAATGAGCAGTTCTTC
TRBJ2-5	TRBV6-5	few	.	CASSYRQKETQYF	TGTGCCAGCAGTTACAGACAGAAAGAGACCCAGTACTTC
TRBJ2-7	TRBV6-6	.	.	CASSGVSYEQYF	TGTGCCAGCAGCGGAGTTTCCTACGAGCAGTACTTC
TRBJ2-3	TRBV5-6	.	.	CASSLVANTDTQYF	TGTGCCAGCAGCTTGGTAGCTAACACAGATACGCAGTATTTT
TRBJ1-1	TRBV18	.	.	CASSPPDRSEAFF	TGTGCCAGCTCACCACCGGACCGCAGTGAAGCTTTCTTT
TRBJ2-3	TRBV10-3	.	TRBD1	CATSPSGQPTDTQYF	TGTGCCACCAGCCCCTCGGGACAGCCCACAGATACGCAGTATTTT
TRBJ2-3	TRBV12-5	few	.	CASANQRDTQYF	TGTGCTAGTGCCAACCAGAGGGATACGCAGTATTTT
TRBJ1-1	TRBV6-5	few	.	CASSDLARGLF	TGTGCCAGCAGTGATCTAGCCAGGGGACTGTTT
TRBJ1-2	TRBV28	.	TRBD1	CASSTPGGTGHGGYTF	TGTGCCAGCTCGACCCCCGGCGGGACAGGGCATGGTGGCTACACCTTC
TRBJ2-5	TRBV19	.	.	CASSIIVGQYQETQYF	TGTGCCAGTAGTATCATCGTCGGGCAGTACCAAGAGACCCAGTACTTC
TRBJ2-1	TRBV19	.	.	CASSIGGRANEQFF	TGTGCCAGTAGTATTGGGGGGCGGGCCAATGAGCAGTTCTTC
TRBJ2-1	TRBV30	.	.	CAWSGSSYNEQFF	TGTGCCTGGAGCGGGAGCTCCTACAATGAGCAGTTCTTC
TRBJ1-2	TRBV2	.	.	CASSEFREESYTF	TGTGCCAGCAGTGAATTCAGGGAAGAGAGCTACACCTTC
TRBJ1-5	TRBV5-1	few	.	CASAPGGGNQPQHF	TGCGCCAGCGCCCCGGGGGGTGGCAATCAGCCCCAGCATTTT
TRBJ1-2	TRBV2	.	.	CASSVQGYGYTF	TGTGCCAGCAGCGTACAGGGCTATGGCTACACCTTC
TRBJ2-1	TRBV7-2	.	TRBD2	CASSSPSGTSGYNEQFF	TGTGCCAGCAGCTCTCCTTCCGGGACTAGCGGATACAATGAGCAGTTCTTC
TRBJ2-7	TRBV6-5	.	.	CASSYLEKSYEQYF	TGTGCCAGCAGTTATCTGGAGAAAAGCTACGAGCAGTACTTC
TRBJ2-1	TRBV4-2	.	TRBD2	CASSRPSPWSGTHNEQFF	TGTGCCAGCAGCCGACCCTCCCCCTGGAGCGGGACTCACAATGAGCAGTTCTTC
TRBJ1-2	TRBV5-1	.	.	CASRVSTGFTNGYTF	TGCGCCAGCAGGGTTTCTACAGGGTTCACTAATGGCTACACCTTC
TRBJ1-4	TRBV6-1	few	TRBD1	CASSEARGRDGKLFF	TGTGCCAGCAGTGAAGCCAGGGGGCGGGACGGAAAACTGTTTTTT